The 10 T cell receptor beta chains given below trace back to one sample, sequenced in a study of T-cell reconstitution after alpha-beta-depleted transplantation in children. TCRbeta library preparation incorporated unique molecular identifiers. TCRdb reanalysed the PCR reads using MiXCR and keeps one entry per CDR3 protein. The sample holds some 830,000 distinct CDR3 sequences, around 15% seen once. The sample here was PBMCs, mostly from graft donor cells, taken 360 days after TCRalphabeta/CD19-depleted stem cell transplant. These receptors originate from a male patient between 5 and 17 years old who had a stem cell transplant for acute lymphoblastic leukemia, so the T cells may come from the graft donor.

This chain links TRBV3-1 with TRBJ2-5; D is undetermined. Germline CDR1 reads LGHDT; CDR2 reads YNNKEL (reference sequence). This CDR3 region has 13 residues. V was clipped by 0 bases and J by 10 bases, with 12 bases between them. The CDR3 DNA reads TGTGCCAGCAGCCAAGATGGACCGATATACCAGTACTTC. As protein: CASSQDGPIYQYF.

The V and J genes are TRBV19 and TRBJ2-2, with 7 bases identical to TRBD1. The CDR3 is made up of 15 amino acids. Germline lookup yields CDR1 LNHDA and CDR2 SQIVND (reference sequence). V lost 6 bases, J lost 4 bases, and 8 bases stayed unmatched. CDR3 DNA sequence: TGTGCCAGTAGCCTGACAGGGTGGGCCACCGGGGAGCTGTTTTTT. Protein product: CASSLTGWATGELFF. The variable domain in full, completed from reference TRBV19 and TRBJ2-2, reads DGGITQSPKYLFRKEGQNVTLSCEQNLNHDAMYWYRQDPGQGLRLIYYSQIVNDFQKGDIAEGYSVSREKKESFPLTVTSAQKNPTAFYLCASSLTGWATGELFFGEGSRLTVL.

This clonotype showed up many times. The V and J genes are TRBV5-1 and TRBJ2-7, with a weak D call TRBD2 (5 bases). Trimming cost V 1 base and J 3 bases, with 14 bases left between them. Germline V gene sequence: CDR1 SGHRS, CDR2 YFSETQ. The CDR3 is made up of 15 amino acids. CDR3: CASSLFPEGVYEQYF. As DNA, the CDR3 is TGCGCCAGCAGCTTGTTCCCCGAGGGTGTCTACGAGCAGTACTTC.

There are a few counts of this clonotype. This chain links TRBV6-5 with TRBJ2-2; D remains unclear. The germline V gene encodes CDR1 MNHEY and CDR2 SVGAGI. The length of the CDR3 is 12 residues. Trimming took 6 bases from V and 8 from J, leaving 10 bases between them. The CDR3 coding sequence is TGTGCCAGCAGCTACATTTCGGGGGAGCTGTTTTTT. This codes for CASSYISGELFF.

This chain joins TRBV7-3 and TRBJ1-1; no clear D gene. CDR1 and CDR2 (germline): SGHTA, FQGTGA. The ends were cut back, 3 bases at V and 0 bases at J, with 11 bases in the middle. CDR3 size: 15 residues. CDR3 DNA: TGTGCCAGCAGCTTTCAATCGGGGATGAACACTGAAGCTTTCTTT. This gives the protein CASSFQSGMNTEAFF.

The V call is TRBV6-4, the J call TRBJ2-1; 11 bases line up with TRBD2. This CDR3 region has 18 residues. Germline lookup yields CDR1 MRHNA and CDR2 SNTAGT. V was clipped by 2 bases and J by 2 bases; unmatched bases: 8. The CDR3 sequence is CASSDHGVAGGPYNEQFF. The CDR3 DNA reads TGTGCCAGCAGTGACCACGGGGTAGCGGGAGGGCCCTACAATGAGCAGTTCTTC.

This clonotype was observed a handful of times. This sequence joins TRBV6-1 and TRBJ2-2; a possible D gene is TRBD1 (5 bases). Trimming stripped 5 bases from V and 2 bases from J, with 9 bases between. CDR1 and CDR2 from the germline V gene are MNHNS and SASEGT. This CDR3 has 14 residues. The CDR3 loop is CASSQGTNTGELFF. The CDR3 DNA follows: TGTGCCAGCAGTCAGGGAACTAACACCGGGGAGCTGTTTTTT.

The rearrangement uses TRBV5-1 and TRBJ2-7, with 9 nucleotides matching TRBD1. The CDR3 consists of 18 residues. V was clipped by 3 bases and J by 4 bases; unmatched bases: 17. Per germline, CDR1 SGHRS and CDR2 YFSETQ. CDR3 residues: CASSSVTGGGGRGYEQYF. Written as DNA, the CDR3 is TGCGCCAGCAGCTCGGTTACAGGGGGCGGAGGTCGAGGGTACGAGCAGTACTTC.

The chain couples TRBV5-1 to TRBJ2-7; 10 bases match TRBD2. Germline loops: CDR1 SGHRS, CDR2 YFSETQ. V was pared by 6 bases and J by 5 bases, with 14 bases of the junction left unmatched. The CDR3 extends over 16 amino acids. In DNA, the CDR3 is TGCGCCAGCACCGACCGGACCCTAGCGGGAGAAGACGAGCAGTACTTC. Its protein is CASTDRTLAGEDEQYF.

This clonotype was seen a few times. The genes are TRBV2 and TRBJ2-7; D possibly matches TRBD1 or TRBD2 (5 bases each). The CDR3 is 13 residues long. Trimming stripped 7 bases from V and 5 bases from J, with 15 bases between. Per germline, CDR1 SNHLY and CDR2 FYNNEI. CDR3 protein: CASTRDLQNEQYF. For the CDR3, the DNA is TGTGCCAGCACCCGGGACCTTCAGAACGAGCAGTACTTC.